Each of the 25 T cell receptor beta chains below was sequenced from the same sample in a study of early T cells in non-severe SARS-CoV-2 infection (dated by TCRdb to 2020 to 2023). Receptor libraries were prepared by 5' RACE. Sequencing was carried out with a NextSeq 500. TCRdb reprocessed the public reads (quality trimming at Q25 with fastp, clone calling with MiXCR) and kept in-frame beta chains. Records with the same CDR3 protein are collapsed into one entry carrying the most frequent genes and DNA. Here the sample has 40,000 to 55,000 distinct CDR3 sequences; under 30% occur a single time. Together, the top ten hold approximately 4.5% of the sample. The sequencing used whole blood, collected at baseline. These receptors all stem from an adult who was a healthcare worker with PCR-confirmed SARS-CoV-2 infection or an uninfected control (not recorded which).

This clonotype has a handful of counts. The V gene is TRBV9, the J gene TRBJ2-5, with a possible D match to TRBD1 (6 bases). The CDR3 consists of 15 residues. Trimming cost V 3 bases and J 4 bases, with 16 bases left between them. Germline CDR1 is SGDLS and CDR2 is YYNGEE. The CDR3, as DNA: TGTGCCAGCAGCGAAGACGCAGGGGTAGGAGAGACCCAGTACTTC. As protein: CASSEDAGVGETQYF.

The chain combines TRBV29-1 with TRBJ2-5; 10 bases map to TRBD2. Germline V gives CDR1 SQVTM, CDR2 ANQGSEA. There are 15 residues in the CDR3. The ends lost 1 base at V and 3 bases at J; junction bases unmatched: 5. CDR3 residues: CSVEGASGGEETQYF. The CDR3 region has the DNA TGCAGCGTTGAAGGGGCTAGCGGGGGCGAAGAGACCCAGTACTTC.

The chain's CDR3 is CASSEAPLGRRTGELFF. CDR3 sequence (DNA): TGTGCCAGCAGTGAAGCCCCCTTAGGGCGCCGTACCGGGGAGCTGTTTTTT. The rearrangement links TRBV2 to TRBJ2-2; D gene unclear. This CDR3 region has 17 residues. Germline values: CDR1 SNHLY, CDR2 FYNNEI. V was pared by 0 bases and J by 5 bases, with 16 bases between.

There are many counts of this clonotype. The chain employs TRBV20-1 and TRBJ2-3; D ambiguous. Germline CDR1 DFQATT, CDR2 SNEGSKA (reference sequence). This CDR3 is 14 amino acids long. Trimming removed 0 bases from V and 3 bases from J, with 10 bases in between. Here the CDR3 DNA reads TGCAGTGCTAGAGATGACTCCTCGACAGATACGCAGTATTTT. Protein sequence: CSARDDSSTDTQYF.

The chain recombines TRBV11-2 with TRBJ2-4; D may be TRBD2 (6 bases). Trimming pared 0 bases from V and 6 bases from J, leaving 9 bases between. The CDR3 covers 14 residues. CDR1 and CDR2 from the germline V gene are SGHAT and FQNNGV. The CDR3 is CASSLDLGGNIQYF. DNA for the CDR3: TGTGCCAGCAGCTTAGATCTGGGGGGAAACATTCAGTACTTC.

The rearrangement links TRBV29-1 to TRBJ1-3; D not certain. Trimming pared 4 bases from V and 0 bases from J, leaving 7 bases between. Per the germline V gene, CDR1 is SQVTM and CDR2 is ANQGSEA. CDR3 length: 13 amino acids. CDR3 sequence: CSVARDSGNTIYF. The DNA of the CDR3 is TGCAGCGTTGCAAGGGACTCTGGAAACACCATATATTTT.

There are a few counts of this clonotype. The chain links TRBV7-9 to TRBJ2-1; D not resolved. Germline V lookup: CDR1 SEHNR, CDR2 FQNEAQ (reference sequence). The CDR3 runs to 14 residues. The V and J ends lost 5 bases and 8 bases respectively, with 16 bases between them. CDR3 amino acids: CASSLAGPTDEQFF. The CDR3 coding sequence is TGTGCCAGCAGCCTGGCCGGGCCAACGGATGAGCAGTTCTTC.

This clonotype was observed a handful of times. This chain uses TRBV4-1 with TRBJ2-6, with D perhaps matching TRBD2 (5 bases). Germline CDR1 MGHRA, CDR2 YSYEKL. Trimming took 4 bases from V and 0 from J, leaving 16 bases between them. CDR3 length equals 18 residues. This CDR3 is CASSLDIGLHSGANVLTF. The CDR3 nucleotides read TGCGCCAGCAGCCTAGATATAGGACTCCACTCTGGGGCCAACGTCCTGACTTTC.

This clonotype has a handful of counts. DNA of the CDR3: TGTGCCAGCAGTCCTCAGGGCACCCACCAAGAGACCCAGTACTTC. Protein product: CASSPQGTHQETQYF. The chain joins TRBV11-2 to TRBJ2-5, with D perhaps matching TRBD1 (5 bases). Germline V lookup: CDR1 SGHAT, CDR2 FQNNGV. V lost 6 bases, J lost 0 bases, and 14 bases lay in between. This CDR3 is 15 amino acids long.

The chain links TRBV6-6 to TRBJ2-7; D might be TRBD1 (6 bases). V was cut by 4 bases and J by 6 bases, with 22 bases left in between. This CDR3 comprises 16 residues. Germline CDR1 MNHNY, CDR2 SVGAGI (reference sequence). The DNA for the CDR3 is TGTGCCAGCAGTTTCCCCGGGCCGCAGGGGAGAGGCGAGCAGTACTTC. Amino acids: CASSFPGPQGRGEQYF.

This clonotype occurred a few times. The chain recombines TRBV20-1 with TRBJ1-2; no definite D call. The CDR3 sequence is 12 residues long. CDR1 and CDR2 from the germline V gene are DFQATT and SNEGSKA (reference sequence). Trimming took 6 bases from V and 8 from J, leaving 16 bases between them. CDR3 amino acids: CSAESTEFGYTF. The CDR3 DNA reads TGCAGTGCCGAATCCACGGAATTCGGCTACACCTTC.

This clonotype was detected only a few times. Written as DNA, the CDR3 is TGCGCCAGCAGCCAAGAACCACAGGGGGCTGGTGAGCAGTACTTC. This sequence encodes CASSQEPQGAGEQYF. This sequence joins TRBV4-1 and TRBJ2-7; 9 bases are shared with TRBD1. V was pared by 0 bases and J by 7 bases, with 7 bases of the junction left unmatched. This CDR3 is built from 15 residues. Germline CDR1 is MGHRA and CDR2 is YSYEKL.

The V gene is TRBV6-5, the J gene TRBJ2-1; 8 bases line up with TRBD1. The CDR3 extends over 15 amino acids. J lost 4 bases, V lost 0 bases, and 2 bases had no gene match. CDR1 MNHEY and CDR2 SVGAGI come from the germline V gene. The CDR3 coding sequence is TGTGCCAGCAGTTACTCGCACAGGGGGTACAATGAGCAGTTCTTC. Its protein product is CASSYSHRGYNEQFF.

The CDR3, as DNA: TGTGCCAGCAGCCAAGAGGATACAATCGGTCGAGATACGCAGTATTTT. Translating it yields CASSQEDTIGRDTQYF. J is TRBJ2-3 and V is TRBV3-2. TRBV3-2 is recorded as a pseudogene. This CDR3 has 16 amino acids.

The chain has TRBV5-1 and TRBJ1-3; 8 nucleotides agree with TRBD1. Germline assignment: CDR1 SGHRS and CDR2 YFSETQ. This CDR3 spans 14 amino acids. The trim removed 0 bases at V and 7 bases at J, leaving 3 bases unmatched. CDR3 loop: CASSLVGQGNTIYF. The CDR3 DNA is TGCGCCAGCAGCTTGGTCGGACAGGGTAACACCATATATTTT.

The J gene is TRBJ2-1, the V gene TRBV12-3 or TRBV12-4, with 9 bases aligning to TRBD1. The trim removed 6 bases at V and 9 bases at J, leaving 6 bases unmatched. The CDR3 has 13 amino acids. CDR3 DNA sequence: TGTGCCAGCAGCCGGACAGGGGACAGTGAGCAGTTCTTC. Residues: CASSRTGDSEQFF.

The table lists this clonotype with many counts. The chain is built from TRBV19 and TRBJ1-5; possible D gene TRBD1, 5 bases. Germline CDR1 and CDR2: LNHDA and SQIVND (reference sequence). The V end lost 6 bases, the J end lost 5 bases, and 11 bases lay between the germline ends. This CDR3 comprises 13 residues. The chain's CDR3 is CASRKTEDQPQHF. DNA for the CDR3: TGTGCCAGTAGAAAGACAGAGGATCAGCCCCAGCATTTT. Using reference TRBV19 and TRBJ1-5 for the parts outside the CDR3, the full variable domain is DGGITQSPKYLFRKEGQNVTLSCEQNLNHDAMYWYRQDPGQGLRLIYYSQIVNDFQKGDIAEGYSVSREKKESFPLTVTSAQKNPTAFYLCASRKTEDQPQHFGDGTRLSIL.

This clonotype was counted ten times or more. The rearrangement joins TRBV7-2 to TRBJ2-7; D not resolved. Trimming shortened V by 5 bases and J by 5 bases, and 10 bases separated the two germline ends. The CDR3 spans 12 residues. Germline lookup yields CDR1 SGHTA and CDR2 FQGNSA. In DNA form, the CDR3 reads TGTGCCAGCAGCCCCCAGAAGGACGAGCAGTACTTC. It yields the protein CASSPQKDEQYF.

This rearrangement joins TRBV7-6 to TRBJ2-7; 9 bases line up with TRBD2. The CDR3 has 14 residues. CDR1 is SGHVS, CDR2 FNYEAQ, per germline. With 2 bases clipped from V and 6 bases from J, the junction kept 5 bases outside the gene matches. This CDR3 reads CASSLSGGSTEQYF. The CDR3, as DNA: TGTGCCAGCAGCTTAAGCGGGGGGTCCACCGAGCAGTACTTC. The full variable domain, rest sourced from reference TRBV7-6 and TRBJ2-7, is GAGVSQSPRYKVTKRGQDVALRCDPISGHVSLYWYRQALGQGPEFLTYFNYEAQQDKSGLPNDRFSAERPEGSISTLTIQRTEQRDSAMYRCASSLSGGSTEQYFGPGTRLTVT.

This clonotype was picked up many times. V and J are TRBV11-2 and TRBJ1-1; 7 positions agree with TRBD1. The CDR3 is 17 residues long. Germline V gene data show CDR1 as SGHAT and CDR2 as FQNNGV. J was trimmed by 0 bases and V by 7 bases; bases with no gene match: 14. CDR3 DNA sequence: TGTGCCAGCACTCCCTCAACAGGGGCCGTGATGAACACTGAAGCTTTCTTT. It encodes CASTPSTGAVMNTEAFF.

This clonotype was observed many times. The rearrangement links TRBV11-2 to TRBJ2-4; D may correspond to TRBD1 or TRBD2 (5 bases each). CDR3 length: 13 amino acids. CDR1 SGHAT and CDR2 FQNNGV come from the germline V gene. V was clipped by 4 bases and J by 4 bases, with 8 bases between them. The CDR3 nucleotides read TGTGCCAGCAGCTGGGACGGAAAAAACATTCAGTACTTC. Its translation is CASSWDGKNIQYF.

This clonotype was seen repeatedly, ten times or more. The chain joins TRBV6-1 to TRBJ1-1; D remains ambiguous. The CDR3 covers 15 residues. V was cut by 7 bases and J by 5 bases, with 20 bases left in between. Germline V gene data show CDR1 as MNHNS and CDR2 as SASEGT. The CDR3 region is CASTASPGYGTEAFF. CDR3 sequence (DNA): TGTGCCAGCACCGCCAGCCCGGGGTACGGGACTGAAGCTTTCTTT.

CDR3 DNA: TGTGCCAGCAGCTCCCGTACAACGTCCCACACAGATACGCAGTATTTT. Amino acid sequence: CASSSRTTSHTDTQYF. The rearrangement joins TRBV9 to TRBJ2-3; D remains ambiguous. Germline-derived CDR1 and CDR2 are SGDLS and YYNGEE. V lost 4 bases, J lost 2 bases, and 17 bases lay in between. This CDR3 contains 16 residues.

J is TRBJ2-2 and V is TRBV21-1; the table's TRBD1 call for D was not verified on the DNA. TRBV21-1 is deemed a pseudogene. The length of the CDR3 is 17 residues. CDR3 in DNA: TGTGCCAGCAGCATCCGGGACACATGGAAGAACACCGGGGAGCTGTTTTTT. Translated, it gives CASSIRDTWKNTGELFF.

This clonotype turned up a few times. V gene TRBV10-3 combines with J gene TRBJ1-1; D not certain. Germline values: CDR1 ENHRY, CDR2 SYGVKD. The V end lost 2 bases, the J end lost 2 bases, and 3 bases lay between the germline ends. The CDR3 runs 12 residues. CDR3 loop: CAISERNTEAFF. CDR3 sequence (DNA): TGTGCCATCAGTGAGCGTAACACTGAAGCTTTCTTT.